These T cell receptor beta chains were read from a single sample in a study of tumor-infiltrating lymphocytes in primary liver carcinoma. TCRdb redid the calling of the multiplex PCR reads with MiXCR, one entry per CDR3 protein. The sample lists 300,000 to 400,000 distinct CDR3 sequences, 55% to 65% occurring once. The source material was peripheral blood. The source of these receptors is a man between 35 and 55 years old with primary liver carcinoma and hepatitis B virus infection. Each CDR3 is given with its conserved first and last residue. The D gene is left open where the match is weak. Clone size, where shown, is once, few, many, or a class for clones that have expanded.

j_gene: TRBJ1-3
d_gene: -
abundance: -
v_gene: TRBV14
CDR3aa: CASSLCKSSGNTIYF
CDR3nt: TGTGCCAGCAGCCTATGCAAGAGCTCTGGAAACACCATATATTTT

j_gene: TRBJ2-2
d_gene: -
abundance: -
v_gene: TRBV11-2
CDR3aa: CASSSGQHTGEPFF
CDR3nt: TGTGCCAGCAGCTCAGGGCAGCACACCGGGGAGCCGTTTTTT

j_gene: TRBJ1-1
d_gene: -
abundance: few
v_gene: TRBV5-1
CDR3aa: CASSLVEGTEAFF
CDR3nt: TGCGCCAGCAGCTTGGTGGAGGGCACTGAAGCTTTCTTT

j_gene: TRBJ2-1
d_gene: TRBD2
abundance: -
v_gene: TRBV7-2
CDR3aa: CASSLDTTSGRIWSF
CDR3nt: TGTGCCAGCAGCTTAGACACGACTAGCGGACGCATTTGGTCCTTC

j_gene: TRBJ2-3
d_gene: -
abundance: many
v_gene: TRBV6-5
CDR3aa: CASSYGGPTDTQYF
CDR3nt: TGTGCCAGCAGTTACGGAGGGCCTACAGATACGCAGTATTTT

j_gene: TRBJ2-7
d_gene: -
abundance: -
v_gene: TRBV4-2
CDR3aa: CASGQGHGDEQYF
CDR3nt: TGTGCCAGCGGCCAAGGTCATGGCGACGAGCAGTACTTC

j_gene: TRBJ2-7
d_gene: TRBD2
abundance: -
v_gene: TRBV12-3/TRBV12-4
CDR3aa: CASSVGTSGASYEQYF
CDR3nt: TGTGCCAGCAGTGTCGGGACTAGCGGGGCCTCCTACGAGCAGTACTTC

j_gene: TRBJ2-1
d_gene: -
abundance: many
v_gene: TRBV4-1
CDR3aa: CASSQDVQGKNEQFF
CDR3nt: TGCGCCAGCAGCCAAGATGTACAGGGAAAGAATGAGCAGTTCTTC

j_gene: TRBJ2-5
d_gene: TRBD1
abundance: -
v_gene: TRBV6-1
CDR3aa: CASSEARDRGQETQYF
CDR3nt: TGTGCCAGCAGTGAAGCCCGGGACAGGGGTCAGGAGACCCAGTACTTC

j_gene: TRBJ2-1
d_gene: TRBD2
abundance: -
v_gene: TRBV6-1
CDR3aa: CASSVGTSGEGGEQFF
CDR3nt: TGTGCCAGCAGTGTTGGGACTAGCGGGGAGGGGGGGGAGCAGTTCTTC

j_gene: TRBJ1-4
d_gene: -
abundance: -
v_gene: TRBV6-1
CDR3aa: CASSAGTLNEKLFF
CDR3nt: TGTGCCAGCAGTGCAGGGACTCTTAATGAAAAACTGTTTTTT

j_gene: TRBJ1-4
d_gene: -
abundance: -
v_gene: TRBV11-1
CDR3aa: CASSRRQVGEKPFF
CDR3nt: TGTGCCAGCAGTCGCAGACAGGTCGGGGAAAAACCGTTTTTC

j_gene: TRBJ2-6
d_gene: -
abundance: many
v_gene: TRBV6-2/TRBV6-3
CDR3aa: CASRDSPGANVLTF
CDR3nt: TGTGCCAGCAGAGACAGTCCCGGGGCCAACGTCCTGACTTTC

j_gene: TRBJ1-2
d_gene: TRBD1
abundance: -
v_gene: TRBV18
CDR3aa: CASSRDRSTFRDYGYTF
CDR3nt: TGTGCCAGCTCAAGGGACAGGTCTACTTTTCGGGACTATGGCTATACCTTC

j_gene: TRBJ2-5
d_gene: TRBD1
abundance: -
v_gene: TRBV11-1
CDR3aa: CAIGSGQPGGETQYF
CDR3nt: TGTGCCATCGGCTCGGGACAGCCAGGAGGAGAGACCCAGTACTTC

j_gene: TRBJ2-1
d_gene: -
abundance: -
v_gene: TRBV7-9
CDR3aa: CASSICYNEQFF
CDR3nt: TGTGCCAGCAGCATATGTTACAATGAGCAGTTCTTC

j_gene: TRBJ2-7
d_gene: -
abundance: -
v_gene: TRBV12-3/TRBV12-4
CDR3aa: CASSLLPSKDEQYF
CDR3nt: TGTGCCAGCAGTTTACTTCCCAGCAAGGACGAGCAGTACTTC

j_gene: TRBJ1-5
d_gene: TRBD1
abundance: once
v_gene: TRBV6-1
CDR3aa: CASSIWDSEPNQPQHF
CDR3nt: TGTGCCAGCAGTATTTGGGACAGTGAACCCAATCAGCCCCAGCATTTT

j_gene: TRBJ1-1
d_gene: -
abundance: many
v_gene: TRBV5-5
CDR3aa: CASSLVRATEAFF
CDR3nt: TGTGCCAGCAGCTTGGTTAGGGCCACTGAAGCTTTCTTT

j_gene: TRBJ1-2
d_gene: -
abundance: many
v_gene: TRBV11-2
CDR3aa: CASSRDRDYGYTF
CDR3nt: TGTGCCAGCAGCCGTGACAGAGACTATGGCTACACCTTC

j_gene: TRBJ2-7
d_gene: -
abundance: many
v_gene: TRBV12-3/TRBV12-4
CDR3aa: CASRPDGVSREQYF
CDR3nt: TGTGCCAGCAGGCCAGACGGAGTGTCGCGGGAGCAGTACTTC

j_gene: TRBJ2-4
d_gene: -
abundance: few
v_gene: TRBV5-4
CDR3aa: CASSLGGRLAKNIQYF
CDR3nt: TGTGCCAGCAGCTTGGGGGGGCGGTTAGCCAAAAACATTCAGTACTTC

j_gene: TRBJ2-7
d_gene: -
abundance: -
v_gene: TRBV7-8
CDR3aa: CASSFAGAGEQYF
CDR3nt: TGTGCCAGCAGCTTCGCAGGGGCTGGGGAGCAGTACTTC

j_gene: TRBJ2-5
d_gene: -
abundance: -
v_gene: TRBV11-1
CDR3aa: CARSQPRETHYF
CDR3nt: TGTGCCAGAAGTCAACCCCGGGAGACCCATTACTTC